Shown below are 27 T cell receptor beta chains from a single sample sequenced in a study of beta chain features in type 1 diabetes. The authors reverse transcribed all of the isolated RNA, so sequencing captured expressed TCRB transcripts. Assay used: immunoSEQ multiplex PCR; TCRdb lists only in-frame clones, some missing. Among 350,000 to 450,000 clones listed, roughly 16% were seen once. The specimen sequenced was naive CD4+ T cells from blood. The receptors were gathered from a woman aged 18 to 35 in good health.

This clone has more than one count but fewer than ten. The chain links TRBV18 to TRBJ1-2; perhaps TRBD1 as D (5 bases). The CDR3 runs 13 residues. The V gene lost 3 bases and the J gene lost 6 bases, with 11 bases spanning the gap. The germline V gene encodes CDR1 KGHSH and CDR2 LQKENI. The CDR3 loop reads CASSPTDDNGYTF. The CDR3 DNA follows: TGTGCCAGCTCACCGACAGATGATAATGGCTACACCTTC.

V gene TRBV30 combines with J gene TRBJ2-7; D is possibly TRBD2 (6 bases). The CDR3 loop spans 13 amino acids. Trimming removed 3 bases at V and 2 bases at J, with 11 bases between. Germline CDR1 reads GTSNPN; CDR2 reads SVGIG (reference sequence). The DNA of the CDR3 is TGTGCCTGGAGGACGGGAGCGACCTACGAGCAGTACTTC. Encoded protein: CAWRTGATYEQYF.

A few counts support this clone. The V gene is TRBV9, the J gene TRBJ2-7, with a weak D call TRBD2 (6 bases). This CDR3 has 15 residues. Germline values: CDR1 SGDLS, CDR2 YYNGEE. With 5 bases removed from V and 3 bases from J, the gap between germline ends came to 18 bases. The CDR3 protein is CASSLRGQGGYEQYF. The DNA for the CDR3 is TGTGCCAGCAGTCTGAGGGGTCAGGGAGGCTACGAGCAGTACTTC.

The table lists this clone with a few counts. The V and J genes are TRBV30 and TRBJ2-1; perhaps TRBD2 as D (5 bases). V lost 0 bases to trimming and J lost 2 bases, with 5 bases between them. CDR1 is GTSNPN and CDR2 is SVGIG in the germline V gene (reference sequence). The length of the CDR3 is 13 residues. CDR3 residues: CAWSVGAYNEQFF. CDR3 in DNA: TGTGCCTGGAGTGTCGGGGCCTACAATGAGCAGTTCTTC.

This clone has just a few counts. The rearrangement joins TRBV18 to TRBJ2-4; no clear D gene. V dropped 3 bases and J dropped 0 bases, with 9 bases sitting between them. Germline-derived CDR1 and CDR2 are KGHSH and LQKENI. The CDR3 loop spans 15 amino acids. The CDR3 bases are TGTGCCAGCTCACCCCCGCCCGGAGCCAAAAACATTCAGTACTTC. Protein: CASSPPPGAKNIQYF. Based on the CDR3 plus reference TRBV18 and TRBJ2-4, the full variable domain is NAGVMQNPRHLVRRRGQEARLRCSPMKGHSHVYWYRQLPEEGLKFMVYLQKENIIDESGMPKERFSAEFPKEGPSILRIQQVVRGDSAAYFCASSPPPGAKNIQYFGAGTRLSVL.

The genes are TRBV6-1 and TRBJ1-1; D is undetermined. Germline V gives CDR1 MNHNS, CDR2 SASEGT. Trimming removed 6 bases from V and 4 bases from J, with 12 bases in between. This CDR3 is built from 13 residues. CDR3 coding DNA: TGTGCCAGCAGCGAAATTCCGGGCACTGAAGCTTTCTTT. Its translation: CASSEIPGTEAFF.

The chain is built from TRBV10-3 and TRBJ2-7; TRBD1 might be the D (6 bases). The germline gives CDR1 ENHRY, CDR2 SYGVKD. V was trimmed by 4 bases and J by 3 bases, leaving 7 bases between them. This CDR3 has 12 amino acids. The CDR3 loop is CAISVQGYEQYF. The CDR3 region has the DNA TGTGCCATCAGTGTACAGGGCTACGAGCAGTACTTC.

This clone was counted a few times. The CDR3 sequence: CASSLDGTAQETQYF. The CDR3 DNA reads TGTGCCAGCAGCTTAGATGGAACAGCCCAAGAGACCCAGTACTTC. This rearrangement joins TRBV11-3 to TRBJ2-5; D gene uncertain. The CDR3 runs to 15 residues. Germline CDR1 SGHNT, CDR2 YENEEA. Trimming shortened V by 0 bases and J by 1 base, and 9 bases separated the two germline ends.

This clone was picked up a small number of times. J is TRBJ1-2 and V is TRBV7-9; 10 positions agree with TRBD1. Trimming cost V 5 bases and J 8 bases; bases outside gene matches: 11. Per the germline V gene, CDR1 is SEHNR and CDR2 is FQNEAQ (reference sequence). The CDR3 extends over 15 amino acids. The DNA of the CDR3 is TGTGCCAGCAGCCAATGGACCGGGACAGGGGTCGGCTACACCTTC. Translating it yields CASSQWTGTGVGYTF.

This clone was counted only a few times. V is TRBV7-9 and J is TRBJ2-5; D is perhaps TRBD1 (6 bases). CDR3 length: 15 residues. V lost 2 bases and J 2 bases, leaving 12 bases between the germline ends. The germline gives CDR1 SEHNR, CDR2 FQNEAQ (reference sequence). CDR3 nucleotide sequence: TGTGCCAGCAGCTTACTAAGTAGGGGGCAAGAGACCCAGTACTTC. Its protein is CASSLLSRGQETQYF. Variable domain in full (rest from reference TRBV7-9 and TRBJ2-5): DTGVSQNPRHKITKRGQNVTFRCDPISEHNRLYWYRQTLGQGPEFLTYFQNEAQLEKSRLLSDRFSAERPKGSFSTLEIQRTEQGDSAMYLCASSLLSRGQETQYFGPGTRLLVL.

This clone turned up a few times. The chain is built from TRBV4-3 and TRBJ2-2; 8 bases map to TRBD1. This CDR3 has 16 amino acids. V was pared by 2 bases and J by 4 bases, with 6 bases of the junction left unmatched. CDR1 is LGHNA and CDR2 is YSLEER in the germline V gene. The CDR3 coding sequence is TGCGCCAGCAGCCAAAAAGACAGGGGTTTCACCGGGGAGCTGTTTTTT. Protein sequence: CASSQKDRGFTGELFF.

The chain is built from TRBV7-9 and TRBJ2-1; a possible D gene is TRBD1 (5 bases). The germline V gene encodes CDR1 SEHNR and CDR2 FQNEAQ (reference sequence). Trimming pared 2 bases from V and 8 bases from J, leaving 7 bases between. This CDR3 region has 12 residues. The CDR3 region is CASSLSGHEQFF. Here the CDR3 DNA reads TGTGCCAGCAGCTTATCAGGGCATGAGCAGTTCTTC.

This chain connects TRBV29-1 to TRBJ2-1; TRBD2 agrees at 8 bases. This CDR3 is 13 amino acids long. Germline V gene lookup returns CDR1 SQVTM and CDR2 ANQGSEA. The V and J ends lost 2 bases and 6 bases, in that order; junction bases with no gene match: 3. CDR3 amino acids: CSVEPGGINEQFF. CDR3 coding DNA: TGCAGCGTTGAACCGGGGGGGATCAATGAGCAGTTCTTC.

J is TRBJ1-3 and V is TRBV25-1; D not certain. Germline CDR1 reads MGHDK; CDR2 reads SYGVNS. CDR3 size: 15 residues. Trimming removed 2 bases from V and 2 bases from J, with 10 bases in between. The CDR3 loop is CASSEAGWTGNTIYF. The CDR3 DNA sequence: TGTGCCAGCAGTGAAGCCGGGTGGACTGGAAACACCATATATTTT.

This clone was observed a few times. The junction shows a germline mismatch at one end, possibly a read error. J is TRBJ2-1 and V is TRBV9; a possible D gene is TRBD2 (6 bases). This CDR3 comprises 12 residues. CDR1 is SGDLS, CDR2 YYNGEE, per germline. The CDR3 reads CASSVAAGEQLF. As DNA, the CDR3 is TGTGCCAGCAGCGTAGCAGCGGGCGAGCAGCTCTTC.

This clone turned up a few times. The chain employs TRBV30 and TRBJ1-5; D unclear. V lost 1 base and J lost 9, with 16 bases in between. The germline CDR1 and CDR2 sequences are GTSNPN and SVGIG (reference sequence). The CDR3 is made up of 14 amino acids. Here the CDR3 DNA reads TGTGCCTGGAGTGCTGGCCTAAGCGGCGGGCCCCAGCATTTT. This encodes CAWSAGLSGGPQHF.

This clone was detected a few times. The V and J genes are TRBV2 and TRBJ2-5; 9 bases line up with TRBD2. The CDR3 is 14 residues long. V lost 3 bases to trimming and J lost 4 bases; unmatched junction nucleotides: 3. CDR1 SNHLY and CDR2 FYNNEI come from the germline V gene. The CDR3 DNA reads TGTGCCAGCAGTGATTCTAGCGGGATAGAGACCCAGTACTTC. This gives the protein CASSDSSGIETQYF.

This clone was observed a handful of times. This sequence joins TRBV9 and TRBJ2-1, with D perhaps matching TRBD1 (5 bases). The CDR3 is 15 residues long. Germline V gene lookup returns CDR1 SGDLS and CDR2 YYNGEE. With 2 bases removed from V and 1 base from J, the gap between germline ends came to 10 bases. The CDR3 coding sequence is TGTGCCAGCAGCGTTGGCCAGGGATCCTACAATGAGCAGTTCTTC. Amino acid sequence: CASSVGQGSYNEQFF. The full variable domain, its missing parts supplied by reference TRBV9 and TRBJ2-1, is DSGVTQTPKHLITATGQRVTLRCSPRSGDLSVYWYQQSLDQGLQFLIQYYNGEERAKGNILERFSAQQFPDLHSELNLSSLELGDSALYFCASSVGQGSYNEQFFGPGTRLTVL.

The chain carries TRBV2 and TRBJ1-5; possible D gene TRBD1, 6 bases. V was trimmed by 4 bases and J by 4 bases, leaving 11 bases between them. Per germline, CDR1 SNHLY and CDR2 FYNNEI. This CDR3 comprises 14 residues. The DNA for the CDR3 is TGTGCCAGCAGTGTGACAGGAGTAAATCAGCCCCAGCATTTT. Amino acids: CASSVTGVNQPQHF.

This clone was picked up a small number of times. The V and J genes are TRBV9 and TRBJ2-3, with 10 bases identical to TRBD2. CDR1 and CDR2 (germline): SGDLS, YYNGEE. CDR3 size: 16 residues. V dropped 3 bases and J dropped 4; count of bases not matched to a gene: 8. This CDR3 reads CASSAPLAGVSDTQYF. The CDR3 DNA sequence: TGTGCCAGCAGCGCACCGCTAGCGGGAGTTTCAGATACGCAGTATTTT.

This clone was seen a few times. The genes are TRBV5-1 and TRBJ2-1; 8 bases agree with TRBD2. Unmatched junction bases numbered 8, after V lost 2 bases and J lost 10 bases. The CDR3 consists of 14 residues. Germline V gene data show CDR1 as SGHRS and CDR2 as YFSETQ. In nucleotides, the CDR3 is TGCGCCAGCAGCTTCCAGCGGGAGACTCGAGAGCAGTTCTTC. This codes for CASSFQRETREQFF.

This clone was counted a few times. This chain connects TRBV28 to TRBJ1-4, with D perhaps matching TRBD1 (6 bases). Trimming removed 11 bases from V and 5 bases from J, with 15 bases in between. The CDR3 is 13 amino acids. The germline V gene has CDR1 MDHEN and CDR2 SYDVKM. CDR3 sequence: CALQTGVNEKLFF. CDR3 nucleotides: TGTGCCCTCCAGACAGGAGTGAATGAAAAACTGTTTTTT.

This clone has a handful of counts. This sequence joins TRBV5-4 and TRBJ1-2, with 9 bases fitting TRBD1. Germline CDR1 and CDR2: SGHNT and YYREEE (reference sequence). CDR3 length: 14 amino acids. The ends lost 7 bases at V and 7 bases at J; junction bases unmatched: 11. The CDR3 here is CASGRDRVMAGYTF. Here the CDR3 DNA reads TGTGCCAGCGGCCGGGACAGGGTGATGGCTGGCTACACCTTC.

In its sample, this clone was seen a few times. The chain couples TRBV30 to TRBJ2-7; TRBD1 matches at 10 bases. Germline CDR1 and CDR2: GTSNPN and SVGIG (reference sequence). V was clipped by 8 bases and J by 3 bases; unmatched bases: 10. The CDR3 totals 14 residues. The CDR3 bases are TGTGCCGGGACTTCCGGGACAGGGGTCTACGAGCAGTACTTC. Translated: CAGTSGTGVYEQYF. The full variable domain, completed using reference TRBV30 and TRBJ2-7, is SQTIHQWPATLVQPVGSPLSLECTVEGTSNPNLYWYRQAAGRGLQLLFYSVGIGQISSEVPQNLSASRPQDRQFILSSKKLLLSDSGFYLCAGTSGTGVYEQYFGPGTRLTVT.

The rearrangement links TRBV5-1 to TRBJ2-1; TRBD1 matches at 8 bases. CDR1 and CDR2 (germline): SGHRS, YFSETQ. There are 15 residues in the CDR3. The V segment lost 2 bases and the J segment 7 bases; nucleotides outside the gene matches: 8. The CDR3 DNA sequence: TGCGCCAGCAGCTTTCCCGGACAGGGTCGAAATGAGCAGTTCTTC. Protein: CASSFPGQGRNEQFF.

In this sample, this clone turned up a few times. The chain is built from TRBV2 and TRBJ2-1; TRBD1 matches 7 bases. The V segment lost 7 bases and the J segment 7 bases; nucleotides outside the gene matches: 7. The CDR3 covers 13 residues. Germline-derived CDR1 and CDR2 are SNHLY and FYNNEI. CDR3 DNA sequence: TGTGCCAGCACGACAGGGTGGAATAATGAGCAGTTCTTC. Its protein product is CASTTGWNNEQFF.

In its sample, this clone was seen a few times. V and J are TRBV7-9 and TRBJ1-1; weak D call: TRBD1 (6 bases). The CDR3 sequence is 14 residues long. V was pared by 5 bases and J by 0 bases, with 10 bases between. Germline V CDR1 and CDR2: SEHNR, FQNEAQ (reference sequence). The CDR3 DNA reads TGTGCCAGCAGCGAGGGGGTCATGAACACTGAAGCTTTCTTT. Translating gives CASSEGVMNTEAFF.